This entry concerns a single T cell receptor (beta chain). Its antigen is unknown. TCR beta cDNA was generated via 5'RACE template switching incorporating UMIs. For each CDR3 protein, TCRdb gives one entry from its re-call of the 5' RACE reads, without DNA. This listing includes 450,000 to 600,000 distinct CDR3 sequences. This entry is derived from a study of T cells expressing NK-cell markers. Study background: With respect to HCMV, most of the eight sequenced donors were seropositive, and one was seronegative. General study findings and limits: Evidence did not settle whether expanded NKG2C+ T cell clones targeted HCMV.

CDR3 size: 21 residues. The V gene's germline CDR1 is SGDLS and CDR2 YYNGEE. The sequencing input was blood T cells: a sorted CD56 or NKG2C T cell subset, CD4+ or CD8+ T cells, or bulk PBMC T cells (not recorded which). The V call is TRBV9, the J call TRBJ2-1; the D call of TRBD2 rests on TCRdb alone, since no DNA is present to check it. This sequence was found in a man between 18 and 35 years old in good health. CDR3 amino acids: CASSAEGRRTSGIVAYNEQFF.